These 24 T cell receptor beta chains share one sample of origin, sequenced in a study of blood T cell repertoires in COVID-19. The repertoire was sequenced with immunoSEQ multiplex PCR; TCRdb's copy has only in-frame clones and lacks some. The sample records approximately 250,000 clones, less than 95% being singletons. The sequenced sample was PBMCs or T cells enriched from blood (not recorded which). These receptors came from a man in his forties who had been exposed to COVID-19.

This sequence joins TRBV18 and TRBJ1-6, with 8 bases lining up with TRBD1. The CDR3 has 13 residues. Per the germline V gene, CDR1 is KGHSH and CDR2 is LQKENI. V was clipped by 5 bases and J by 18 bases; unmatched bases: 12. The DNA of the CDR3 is TGTGCCAGCTCATCCGACAGGGGCGGTGTAACCCACTTT. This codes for CASSSDRGGVTHF. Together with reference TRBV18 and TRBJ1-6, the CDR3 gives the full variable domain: NAGVMQNPRHLVRRRGQEARLRCSPMKGHSHVYWYRQLPEEGLKFMVYLQKENIIDESGMPKERFSAEFPKEGPSILRIQQVVRGDSAAYFCASSSDRGGVTHFGNGTRLTVT.

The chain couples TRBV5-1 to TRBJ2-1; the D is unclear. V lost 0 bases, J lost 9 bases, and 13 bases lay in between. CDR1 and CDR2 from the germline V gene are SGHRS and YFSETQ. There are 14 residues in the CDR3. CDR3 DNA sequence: TGCGCCAGCAGCTTGGCCCAAGACGGCGGTGAGCAGTTCTTC. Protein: CASSLAQDGGEQFF.

CDR3 amino acids: CASSPLGGQPQHF. CDR3 in DNA: TGTGCCAGCTCACCACTAGGGGGTCAGCCCCAGCATTTT. The chain joins TRBV18 to TRBJ1-5; possible D gene TRBD1, 6 bases. V was pared by 1 base and J by 6 bases, with 7 bases between. The CDR3 loop spans 13 amino acids. The germline gives CDR1 KGHSH, CDR2 LQKENI. The whole variable domain, remainder taken from reference TRBV18 and TRBJ1-5, is NAGVMQNPRHLVRRRGQEARLRCSPMKGHSHVYWYRQLPEEGLKFMVYLQKENIIDESGMPKERFSAEFPKEGPSILRIQQVVRGDSAAYFCASSPLGGQPQHFGDGTRLSIL.

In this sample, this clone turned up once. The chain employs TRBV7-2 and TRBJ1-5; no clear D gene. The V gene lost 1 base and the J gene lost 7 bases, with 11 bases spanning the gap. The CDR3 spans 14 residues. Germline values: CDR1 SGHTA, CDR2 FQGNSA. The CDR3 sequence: CASSLEWERQPQHF. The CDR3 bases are TGTGCCAGCAGCTTAGAGTGGGAGAGGCAGCCCCAGCATTTT.

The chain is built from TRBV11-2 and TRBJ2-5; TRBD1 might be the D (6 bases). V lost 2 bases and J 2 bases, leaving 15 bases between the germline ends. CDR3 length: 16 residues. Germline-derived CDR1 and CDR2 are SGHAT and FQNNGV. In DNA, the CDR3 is TGTGCCAGCAGCTTACTGGGCGGAGGACAGCAAGAGACCCAGTACTTC. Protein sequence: CASSLLGGGQQETQYF.

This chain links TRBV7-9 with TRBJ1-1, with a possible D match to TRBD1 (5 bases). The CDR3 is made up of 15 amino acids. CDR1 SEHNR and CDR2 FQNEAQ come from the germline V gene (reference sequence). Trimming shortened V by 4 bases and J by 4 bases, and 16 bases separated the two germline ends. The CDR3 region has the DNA TGTGCCAGCAGCTCAGCCCGGGGGGTTGGCACTGAAGCTTTCTTT. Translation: CASSSARGVGTEAFF.

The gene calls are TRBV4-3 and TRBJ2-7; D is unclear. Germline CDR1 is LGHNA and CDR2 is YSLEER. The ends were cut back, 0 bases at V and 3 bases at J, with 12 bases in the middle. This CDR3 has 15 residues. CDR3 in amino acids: CASSQDLLSVYEQYF. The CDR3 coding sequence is TGCGCCAGCAGCCAAGATCTTTTGTCAGTCTACGAGCAGTACTTC.

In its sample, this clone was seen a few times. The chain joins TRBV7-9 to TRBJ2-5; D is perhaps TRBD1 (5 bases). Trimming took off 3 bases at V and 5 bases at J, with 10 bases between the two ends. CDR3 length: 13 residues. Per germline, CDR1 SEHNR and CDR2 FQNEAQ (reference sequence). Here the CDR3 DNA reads TGTGCCAGCAGCTTTCAGGGTACGGAGACCCAGTACTTC. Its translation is CASSFQGTETQYF.

CDR3 protein: CASYYRVNYGYTF. CDR3 sequence (DNA): TGCGCCAGTTACTACAGGGTTAACTATGGCTACACCTTC. This chain links TRBV5-1 with TRBJ1-2; D perhaps matches TRBD1 (6 bases). Deletions cut 8 bases from V and 1 base from J, with 12 bases between. Germline V gene sequence: CDR1 SGHRS, CDR2 YFSETQ. This CDR3 is built from 13 residues.

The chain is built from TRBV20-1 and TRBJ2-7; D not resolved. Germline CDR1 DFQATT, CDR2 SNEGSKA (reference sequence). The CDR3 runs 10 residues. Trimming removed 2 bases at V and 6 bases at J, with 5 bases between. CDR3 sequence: CSARRVEQYF. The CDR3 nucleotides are TGCAGTGCTAGACGAGTCGAGCAGTACTTC.

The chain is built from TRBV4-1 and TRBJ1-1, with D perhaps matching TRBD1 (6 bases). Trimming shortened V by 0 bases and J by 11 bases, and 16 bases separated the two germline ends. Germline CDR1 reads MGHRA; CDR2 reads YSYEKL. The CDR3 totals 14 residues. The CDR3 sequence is CASSQEVGGRRAFF. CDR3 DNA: TGCGCCAGCAGCCAAGAGGTCGGGGGGCGCCGGGCTTTCTTT.

CDR3 residues: CASRSGTSGTANTGELFF. CDR3 nucleotide sequence: TGTGCCAGCAGGTCCGGGACTAGCGGGACCGCGAACACCGGGGAGCTGTTTTTT. This chain links TRBV9 with TRBJ2-2; 13 nucleotides align to TRBD2. V lost 5 bases and J lost 0; bases outside the gene matches: 7. CDR1 is SGDLS and CDR2 is YYNGEE in the germline V gene. The CDR3 spans 18 residues.

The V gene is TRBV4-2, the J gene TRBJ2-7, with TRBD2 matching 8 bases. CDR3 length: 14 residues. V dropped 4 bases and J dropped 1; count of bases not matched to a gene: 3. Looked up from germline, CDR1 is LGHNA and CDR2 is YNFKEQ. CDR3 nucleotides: TGTGCCAGCAGCCCTCCTAGCGGGTCCTACGAGCAGTACTTC. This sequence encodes CASSPPSGSYEQYF.

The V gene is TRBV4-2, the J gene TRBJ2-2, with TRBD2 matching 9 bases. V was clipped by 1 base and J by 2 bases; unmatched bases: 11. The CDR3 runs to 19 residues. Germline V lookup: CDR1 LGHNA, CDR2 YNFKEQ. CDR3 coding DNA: TGTGCCAGCAGCCAAGCAACCGGGGATAGCGGGAGTAACACCGGGGAGCTGTTTTTT. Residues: CASSQATGDSGSNTGELFF.

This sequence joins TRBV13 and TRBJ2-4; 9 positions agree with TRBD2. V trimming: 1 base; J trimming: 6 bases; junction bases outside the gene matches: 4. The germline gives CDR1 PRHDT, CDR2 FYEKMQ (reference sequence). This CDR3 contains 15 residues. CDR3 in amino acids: CASSLELAGRNIQYF. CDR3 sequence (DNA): TGTGCCAGCAGCTTAGAACTAGCGGGTCGAAACATTCAGTACTTC.

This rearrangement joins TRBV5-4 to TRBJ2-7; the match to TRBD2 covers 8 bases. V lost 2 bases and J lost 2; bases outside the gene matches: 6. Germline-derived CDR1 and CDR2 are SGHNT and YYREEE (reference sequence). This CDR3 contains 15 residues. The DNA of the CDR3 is TGTGCCAGCAGCTTAGAGCGGGAGACCCCCTACGAGCAGTACTTC. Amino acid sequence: CASSLERETPYEQYF.

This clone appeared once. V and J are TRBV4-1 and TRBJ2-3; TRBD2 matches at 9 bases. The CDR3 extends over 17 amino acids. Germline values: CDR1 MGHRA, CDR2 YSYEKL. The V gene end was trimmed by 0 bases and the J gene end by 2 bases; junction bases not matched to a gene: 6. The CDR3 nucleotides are TGCGCCAGCAGCCAAGAACCCAGCGGGAGGATCACAGATACGCAGTATTTT. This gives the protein CASSQEPSGRITDTQYF.

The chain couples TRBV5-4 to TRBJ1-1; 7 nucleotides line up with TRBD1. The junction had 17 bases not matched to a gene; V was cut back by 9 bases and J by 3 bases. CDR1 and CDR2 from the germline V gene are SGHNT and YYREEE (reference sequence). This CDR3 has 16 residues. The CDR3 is CATRLEGAGLYTEAFF. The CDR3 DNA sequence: TGTGCCACCCGTCTGGAGGGGGCGGGGTTGTACACTGAAGCTTTCTTT. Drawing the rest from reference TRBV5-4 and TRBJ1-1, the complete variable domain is ETGVTQSPTHLIKTRGQQVTLRCSSQSGHNTVSWYQQALGQGPQFIFQYYREEENGRGNFPPRFSGLQFPNYSSELNVNALELDDSALYLCATRLEGAGLYTEAFFGQGTRLTVV.

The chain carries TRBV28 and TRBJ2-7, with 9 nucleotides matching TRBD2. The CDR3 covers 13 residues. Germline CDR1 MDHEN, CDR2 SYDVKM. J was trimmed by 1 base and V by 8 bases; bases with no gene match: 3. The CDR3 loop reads CASLAGQSYEQYF. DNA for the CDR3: TGTGCCAGCCTAGCGGGACAGTCCTACGAGCAGTACTTC. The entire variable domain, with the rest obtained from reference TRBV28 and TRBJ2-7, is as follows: DVKVTQSSRYLVKRTGEKVFLECVQDMDHENMFWYRQDPGLGLRLIYFSYDVKMKEKGDIPEGYSVSREKKERFSLILESASTNQTSMYLCASLAGQSYEQYFGPGTRLTVT.

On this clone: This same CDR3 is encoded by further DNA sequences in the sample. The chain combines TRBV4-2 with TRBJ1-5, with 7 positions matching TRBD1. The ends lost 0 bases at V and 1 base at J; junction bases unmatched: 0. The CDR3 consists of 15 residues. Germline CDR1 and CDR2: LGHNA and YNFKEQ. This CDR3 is CASSQDRGSNQPQHF. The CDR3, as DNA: TGTGCCAGCAGCCAAGACAGGGGGAGCAATCAGCCCCAGCATTTT.

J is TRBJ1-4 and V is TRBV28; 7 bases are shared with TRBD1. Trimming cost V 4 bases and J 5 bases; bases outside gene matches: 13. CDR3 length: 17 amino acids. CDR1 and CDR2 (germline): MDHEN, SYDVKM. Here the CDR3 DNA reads TGTGCCAGCAGTTCACCCCCCGCCGGGACAGAGAATGAAAAACTGTTTTTT. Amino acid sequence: CASSSPPAGTENEKLFF.

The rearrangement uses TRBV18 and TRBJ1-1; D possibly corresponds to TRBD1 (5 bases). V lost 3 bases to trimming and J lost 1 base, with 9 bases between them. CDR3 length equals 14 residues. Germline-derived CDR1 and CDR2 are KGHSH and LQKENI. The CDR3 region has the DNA TGTGCCAGCTCACCGAGGACACCGAACACTGAAGCTTTCTTT. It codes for CASSPRTPNTEAFF.

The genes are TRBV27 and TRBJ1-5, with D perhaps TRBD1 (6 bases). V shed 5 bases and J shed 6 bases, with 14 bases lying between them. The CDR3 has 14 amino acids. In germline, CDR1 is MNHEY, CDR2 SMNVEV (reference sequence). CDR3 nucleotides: TGTGCCAGCAGTCAACAGGGTAGTCTTCAGCCCCAGCATTTT. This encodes CASSQQGSLQPQHF.

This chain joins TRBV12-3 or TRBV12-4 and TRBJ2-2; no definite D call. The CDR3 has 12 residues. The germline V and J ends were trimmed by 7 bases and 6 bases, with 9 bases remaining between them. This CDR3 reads CASTNSAGELFF. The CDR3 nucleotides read TGTGCCAGCACTAATAGTGCCGGGGAGCTGTTTTTT.